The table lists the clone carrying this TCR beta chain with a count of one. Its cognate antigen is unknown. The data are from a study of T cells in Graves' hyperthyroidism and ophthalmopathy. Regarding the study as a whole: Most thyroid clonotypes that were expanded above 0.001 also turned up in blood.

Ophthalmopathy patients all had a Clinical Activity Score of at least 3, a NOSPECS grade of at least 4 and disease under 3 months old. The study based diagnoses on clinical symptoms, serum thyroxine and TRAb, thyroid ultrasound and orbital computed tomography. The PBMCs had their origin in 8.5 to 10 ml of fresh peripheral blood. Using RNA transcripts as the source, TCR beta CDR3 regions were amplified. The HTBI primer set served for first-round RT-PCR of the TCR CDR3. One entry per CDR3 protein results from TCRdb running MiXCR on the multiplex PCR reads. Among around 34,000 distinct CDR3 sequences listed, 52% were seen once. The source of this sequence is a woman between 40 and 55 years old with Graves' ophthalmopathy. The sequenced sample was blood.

CDR3 amino acids: CASSTRRYNSPLHF. CDR3 bases: TGTGCCAGCAGTACGAGACGGTATAATTCACCCCTCCACTTT. The chain has TRBV12-3 or TRBV12-4 and TRBJ1-6; D gene ambiguous. V was cut by 5 bases and J by 4 bases, with 9 bases left in between. The CDR3 runs 14 residues.